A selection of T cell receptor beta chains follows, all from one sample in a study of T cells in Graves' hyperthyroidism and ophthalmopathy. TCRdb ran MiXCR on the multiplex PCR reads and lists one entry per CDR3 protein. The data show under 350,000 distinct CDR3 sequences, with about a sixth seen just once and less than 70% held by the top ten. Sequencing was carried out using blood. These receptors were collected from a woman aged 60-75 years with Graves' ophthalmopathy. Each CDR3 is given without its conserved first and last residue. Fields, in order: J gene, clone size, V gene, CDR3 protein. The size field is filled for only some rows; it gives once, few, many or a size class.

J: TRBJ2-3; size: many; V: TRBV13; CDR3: ASSPRGGDTQY
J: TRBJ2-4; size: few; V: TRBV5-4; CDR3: ASSFGQGFTENIQY
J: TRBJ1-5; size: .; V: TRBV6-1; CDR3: ASTDSSYSRQPQH
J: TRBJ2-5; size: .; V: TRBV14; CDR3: ASSQAPGGETQY
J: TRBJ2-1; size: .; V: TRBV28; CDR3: ASRVTSGGSYNEQF
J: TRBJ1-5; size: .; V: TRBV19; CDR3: ASSIRGQSGNQPQH
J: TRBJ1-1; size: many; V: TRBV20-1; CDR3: SARAGHSNTEAF
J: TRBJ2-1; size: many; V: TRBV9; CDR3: ASSVDQFEQF
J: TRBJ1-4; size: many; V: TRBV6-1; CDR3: ASSEGREDEKLF
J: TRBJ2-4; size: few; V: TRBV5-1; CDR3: ASTSSGGAKNIQY
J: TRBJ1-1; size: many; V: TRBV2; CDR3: ASSVRGLNTEAF
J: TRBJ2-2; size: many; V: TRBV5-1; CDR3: ASSTETASTGELF
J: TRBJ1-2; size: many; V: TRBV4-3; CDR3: ASSKSRPQGGYGYT
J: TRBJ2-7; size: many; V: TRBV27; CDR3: ASTETGGHEQY
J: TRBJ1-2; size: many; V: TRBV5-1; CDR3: ASSLATGAADYGYT